The entry that follows covers one TCR beta chain sequence. This record comes from a study of technical replicates of blood from several donors. The CDR3 has 12 amino acids. Germline assignment: CDR1 SEHNR and CDR2 FQNEAQ (reference sequence). V shed 5 bases and J shed 7 bases, with 11 bases lying between them. TCRdb's table, derived via immunoSEQ multiplex PCR, lists solely in-frame clones and lacks some. This table holds around 76,000 clones, approximately 90% found once. The sample consisted of T cells isolated from PBMCs. The receptor's source is a human donor in good health. The rearrangement joins TRBV7-9 to TRBJ1-2; TRBD1 is a possible D gene (6 bases). CDR3 residues: CASSIGQIGYTF. DNA for the CDR3: TGTGCCAGCAGCATAGGACAGATTGGCTACACCTTC.